These 15 T cell receptor beta chains were sequenced from one sample in a study of blood T cell repertoires in COVID-19. Profiled with immunoSEQ multiplex PCR; TCRdb holds only in-frame clones, not every one. This table holds some 97,000 clones, about 85% found once. The sample consisted of peripheral blood. The receptors originated from a man aged 45 to 65 with active or convalescent COVID-19.

The chain joins TRBV21-1 to TRBJ2-3; TRBD2 is the table's D call, not checked against the DNA. TRBV21-1 is an annotated pseudogene. The CDR3 contains 15 residues. As DNA, the CDR3 is TGTGCCAGCAGCAAAAGGGGGGGTAGCACAGATACGCAGTATTTT. Translation: CASSKRGGSTDTQYF.

The V call is TRBV30, the J call TRBJ1-1; D gene unclear. Per germline, CDR1 GTSNPN and CDR2 SVGIG (reference sequence). The length of the CDR3 is 12 residues. V was trimmed by 2 bases and J by 2 bases, leaving 6 bases between them. Here the CDR3 DNA reads TGTGCCTGGAGTTTAGTTAACACTGAAGCTTTCTTT. Its protein is CAWSLVNTEAFF.

The CDR3 loop is CATSRDLVGEQFF. CDR3 nucleotides: TGTGCCACCAGCAGAGATCTAGTCGGTGAGCAGTTCTTC. This chain uses TRBV15 with TRBJ2-1; no clear D gene. The CDR3 is made up of 13 amino acids. Germline assignment: CDR1 LNHNV and CDR2 YYDKDF (reference sequence). V was trimmed by 0 bases and J by 9 bases, leaving 9 bases between them.

V gene TRBV10-3 combines with J gene TRBJ2-2; 9 bases match TRBD1. CDR1 ENHRY and CDR2 SYGVKD come from the germline V gene. This CDR3 contains 15 residues. After removal of 7 bases from V and 3 bases from J, the junction contained 6 bases not matched to a gene. CDR3 residues: CAITNRGLDTGELFF. The DNA for the CDR3 is TGTGCCATCACGAACAGGGGGCTCGACACCGGGGAGCTGTTTTTT.

The rearrangement links TRBV7-8 to TRBJ2-3, with D hard to call. Trimming stripped 5 bases from V and 4 bases from J, with 13 bases between. CDR1 is SGHVS, CDR2 FQNEAQ, per germline. The CDR3 is made up of 14 amino acids. The CDR3 DNA follows: TGTGCCAGCAGCCCTATCGTGGGCCCAGATACGCAGTATTTT. It is translated as CASSPIVGPDTQYF.

The chain carries TRBV24-1 and TRBJ1-2, with a possible D match to TRBD1 (6 bases). The CDR3 consists of 17 residues. Trimming removed 4 bases from V and 7 bases from J, with 24 bases in between. Germline V gene sequence: CDR1 KGHDR, CDR2 SFDVKD. CDR3 loop: CATSEPGRGGDSGGYTF. The CDR3 DNA is TGTGCCACCAGTGAACCGGGTCGTGGGGGCGATTCGGGTGGCTACACCTTC.

V usage is TRBV7-3 and J usage is TRBJ1-2, with D perhaps matching TRBD1 (6 bases). CDR1 and CDR2 from the germline V gene are SGHTA and FQGTGA. The CDR3 loop spans 13 amino acids. The V and J ends lost 5 bases and 5 bases respectively, with 12 bases between them. DNA for the CDR3: TGTGCCAGCAGCCGAAACAGGGATTATGGCTACACCTTC. Protein sequence: CASSRNRDYGYTF.

The chain joins TRBV24-1 to TRBJ2-2, with 8 bases identical to TRBD1. This CDR3 has 15 amino acids. CDR1 is KGHDR and CDR2 is SFDVKD in the germline V gene. Losses at the gene ends were 3 bases for V and 5 bases for J; bases not matched to a gene: 4. CDR3 nucleotides: TGTGCCACCAGTGATCGACAGGGGTATACCGGGGAGCTGTTTTTT. Its protein is CATSDRQGYTGELFF.

This chain links TRBV7-8 with TRBJ1-4; D not certain. This CDR3 contains 14 residues. Germline V gene sequence: CDR1 SGHVS, CDR2 FQNEAQ. V was shortened by 5 bases and J by 8 bases, with 15 bases between the two germline ends. CDR3 region: CASSLGNTGEKLFF. As DNA, the CDR3 is TGTGCCAGCAGCCTCGGAAACACGGGAGAAAAACTGTTTTTT.

The chain is built from TRBV11-1 and TRBJ1-1; possible D gene TRBD1, 5 bases. Germline values: CDR1 SGHAT, CDR2 FQDESV (reference sequence). This CDR3 is built from 15 residues. Trimming removed 3 bases from V and 1 base from J, with 12 bases in between. The CDR3 region is CASSLIIGENTEAFF. The CDR3 DNA follows: TGTGCCAGCAGCTTGATCATAGGGGAGAACACTGAAGCTTTCTTT. The whole variable domain, remainder taken from reference TRBV11-1 and TRBJ1-1, is EAEVAQSPRYKITEKSQAVAFWCDPISGHATLYWYRQILGQGPELLVQFQDESVVDDSQLPKDRFSAERLKGVDSTLKIQPAELGDSAMYLCASSLIIGENTEAFFGQGTRLTVV.

The chain is built from TRBV10-1 and TRBJ2-1; D is unclear. The germline gives CDR1 WNHNN, CDR2 SYGVQD (reference sequence). The CDR3 covers 11 residues. V was trimmed by 6 bases and J by 14 bases, leaving 14 bases between them. Written as DNA, the CDR3 is TGCGCCAGCAGCAAGACTCCCGTGGAGTTCTTC. Its protein is CASSKTPVEFF.

This chain connects TRBV30 to TRBJ2-4; D gene uncertain. V was shortened by 1 base and J by 2 bases, with 9 bases between the two germline ends. The CDR3 is 14 residues long. Germline V gene lookup returns CDR1 GTSNPN and CDR2 SVGIG (reference sequence). The CDR3 DNA sequence: TGTGCCTGGAGTGGACAAGTAACCAAAAACATTCAGTACTTC. This sequence encodes CAWSGQVTKNIQYF.

The V call is TRBV7-2, the J call TRBJ2-7; 8 nucleotides line up with TRBD1. J was trimmed by 3 bases and V by 1 base; bases with no gene match: 5. CDR3 length: 15 residues. CDR1 is SGHTA and CDR2 is FQGNSA in the germline V gene. The CDR3 reads CASSLGGTGNYEQYF. The CDR3 bases are TGTGCCAGCAGCTTAGGGGGGACAGGAAACTACGAGCAGTACTTC.

V gene TRBV4-1 combines with J gene TRBJ2-7; 8 bases are a match to TRBD2. The CDR3 extends over 16 amino acids. Germline-derived CDR1 and CDR2 are MGHRA and YSYEKL. After removal of 1 base from V and 4 bases from J, the junction contained 9 bases not matched to a gene. The CDR3 DNA reads TGCGCCAGCAGCCAAGGCCGGTGGGAGCGGGAGTACGAGCAGTACTTC. Its protein product is CASSQGRWEREYEQYF.

V and J are TRBV6-5 and TRBJ2-3; no definite D call. Germline CDR1 and CDR2: MNHEY and SVGAGI. V lost 6 bases and J lost 6, with 16 bases in between. CDR3 length: 14 residues. CDR3 DNA sequence: TGTGCCAGCAGCCTTGTACCTAGTGGGGATACGCAGTATTTT. Translating it yields CASSLVPSGDTQYF.